The rows below give T cell receptor beta chains drawn from one sample of a study of shared clonotypes between healthy human individuals. Clones were sequenced by immunoSEQ multiplex PCR, and TCRdb holds only the in-frame ones, with some missing. Of around 940,000 clones listed, roughly 72% are singletons. Source material: memory CD4+ T cells sorted from blood. Receptors originate from a man younger than 35 in good health. CDR3s include the opening cysteine and the closing phenylalanine or tryptophan. The order of the fields is J gene, V gene, CDR3 length, D gene, clone size, CDR3 protein, CDR3 DNA. A D gene is named only where the DNA matches it firmly. Some rows have no size entry. The others give once, few or many, or a class for an expanded clone.

TRBJ2-6	TRBV5-1	15	-	-	CASQDKSSGANVLTF	TGCGCCAGCCAGGACAAGAGCTCTGGGGCCAACGTCCTGACTTTC
TRBJ2-5	TRBV11-1	14	-	-	CASSLGPPGETQYF	TGTGCCAGCAGCTTGGGACCTCCCGGGGAGACCCAGTACTTC
TRBJ1-6	TRBV7-9	16	-	-	CASSSLISSYNSPLHF	TGTGCCAGCAGCTCCTTAATTAGCTCCTATAATTCACCCCTCCACTTT
TRBJ2-2	TRBV7-3	14	-	-	CASSPGLNTGELFF	TGTGCCAGCAGCCCCGGGCTGAACACCGGGGAGCTGTTTTTT
TRBJ1-2	TRBV5-1	14	-	-	CASSFGISLYGYTF	TGCGCCAGCAGCTTCGGGATAAGTCTCTATGGCTACACCTTC
TRBJ2-3	TRBV28	15	TRBD2	-	CASSSGGGALDTQYF	TGTGCCAGCAGTTCCGGCGGGGGGGCCCTTGATACGCAGTATTTT
TRBJ1-1	TRBV6-5	15	-	-	CASSRRQSGNTEAFF	TGTGCCAGCAGCCGTCGACAGAGTGGGAACACTGAAGCTTTCTTT
TRBJ1-3	TRBV4-3	17	-	-	CASSQDVGGVKRNTIYF	TGCGCCAGCAGCCAAGATGTGGGAGGGGTAAAACGGAACACCATATATTTT
TRBJ1-1	TRBV28	15	-	-	CASRVGSQRNTEAFF	TGTGCCAGCAGAGTTGGATCTCAGCGGAACACTGAAGCTTTCTTT
TRBJ2-7	TRBV6-6	15	TRBD1	-	CASSFPGTGSYEQYF	TGTGCCAGCAGTTTCCCCGGGACAGGCTCCTACGAGCAGTACTTC
TRBJ1-2	TRBV5-1	13	TRBD1	-	CASSLPGGYGYTF	TGCGCCAGCAGCTTGCCAGGGGGGTATGGCTACACCTTC
TRBJ2-4	TRBV10-1	13	TRBD2	-	CASSPAGGNIQYF	TGCGCCAGCAGCCCAGCGGGAGGGAACATTCAGTACTTC
TRBJ2-3	TRBV10-3	14	-	-	CATQGGERTDTQYF	TGTGCCACTCAGGGAGGCGAACGCACAGATACGCAGTATTTT
TRBJ1-3	TRBV19	13	-	-	CASRQNSGNTIYF	TGTGCCAGTAGACAGAACTCTGGAAACACCATATATTTT
TRBJ1-1	TRBV9	15	-	-	CASSVVREINTEAFF	TGTGCCAGCAGCGTAGTCCGGGAAATCAACACTGAAGCTTTCTTT
TRBJ2-4	TRBV11-2	12	-	-	CASSRGENIQYF	TGTGCCAGCAGCCGCGGGGAAAACATTCAGTACTTC
TRBJ1-2	TRBV28	15	TRBD1	-	CASSLPVGQHYGYTF	TGTGCCAGCAGCCTACCCGTGGGACAGCACTATGGCTACACCTTC
TRBJ1-2	TRBV5-6	14	TRBD1	-	CASSPTGWTFGYTF	TGTGCCAGCAGCCCGACAGGGTGGACCTTTGGCTACACCTTC
TRBJ2-1	TRBV5-8	15	-	-	CASSLEVLTYNEQFF	TGTGCCAGCAGCTTGGAAGTACTAACCTACAATGAGCAGTTCTTC
TRBJ2-7	TRBV15	17	-	-	CATSRVAMGLSSYEQYF	TGTGCCACCAGCAGAGTGGCCATGGGACTTAGCTCCTACGAGCAGTACTTC
TRBJ2-7	TRBV6-1	15	TRBD2	few	CASSEATSGSYEQYF	TGTGCCAGCAGTGAAGCGACTAGCGGCTCCTACGAGCAGTACTTC
TRBJ2-1	TRBV5-1	19	TRBD1	-	CASSSTGTGALISYNEQFF	TGCGCCAGCAGCTCGACCGGGACAGGGGCCCTCATCTCCTACAATGAGCAGTTCTTC
TRBJ1-2	TRBV30	13	TRBD1	-	CAWSVRQGGGYTF	TGTGCCTGGAGTGTACGACAGGGTGGTGGCTACACCTTC
TRBJ2-3	TRBV7-2	15	TRBD1	-	CASSLGQGVTDTQYF	TGTGCCAGCAGCTTAGGCCAGGGGGTCACAGATACGCAGTATTTT
TRBJ1-2	TRBV6-5	13	TRBD1	few	CASSGTQGSGYTF	TGTGCCAGCAGTGGGACACAGGGGTCCGGCTACACCTTC
TRBJ1-4	TRBV5-1	15	-	-	CASSLSRAANEKLFF	TGCGCCAGCAGCTTGTCGAGGGCGGCTAATGAAAAACTGTTTTTT
TRBJ2-3	TRBV7-9	15	-	-	CASSPVGISTDTQYF	TGTGCCAGCAGTCCGGTGGGGATAAGCACAGATACGCAGTATTTT
TRBJ2-5	TRBV7-9	14	TRBD2	-	CASSLAGVGETQYF	TGTGCCAGCAGCCTAGCGGGAGTGGGAGAGACCCAGTACTTC
TRBJ1-2	TRBV10-3	16	TRBD1	-	CAISESFRDSGYGYTF	TGTGCCATCAGTGAGTCGTTCCGGGACAGCGGCTATGGCTACACCTTC
TRBJ1-1	TRBV30	12	-	-	CAWGTGWTEAFF	TGTGCCTGGGGTACAGGGTGGACTGAAGCTTTCTTT
TRBJ2-7	TRBV2	11	-	few	CASTALYEQYF	TGTGCCAGCACTGCGCTCTACGAGCAGTACTTC
TRBJ1-2	TRBV7-9	17	-	-	CASSLDGFGREIDGYTF	TGTGCCAGCAGCTTAGATGGTTTTGGGCGAGAGATTGATGGCTACACCTTC
TRBJ2-2	TRBV5-4	16	TRBD1	few	CASSQGERANTGELFF	TGTGCCAGCTCACAGGGGGAACGGGCGAACACCGGGGAGCTGTTTTTT
TRBJ1-1	TRBV5-1	13	-	-	CASSRGENTEAFF	TGCGCCAGCAGCCGGGGAGAGAACACTGAAGCTTTCTTT
TRBJ2-2	TRBV2	15	-	-	CASTNRERNTGELFF	TGTGCCAGCACTAACCGGGAGCGGAACACCGGGGAGCTGTTTTTT
TRBJ1-6	TRBV21-1	16	-	-	CARTPRDRRLDSPLHF	TGTGCCAGAACGCCCCGGGACAGGAGGCTAGATTCACCCCTCCACTTT
TRBJ2-1	TRBV9	17	TRBD1	few	CASSVAPGGQGANEQFF	TGTGCCAGCAGCGTAGCCCCTGGGGGACAGGGGGCCAATGAGCAGTTCTTC
TRBJ2-5	TRBV10-1	17	-	few	CASSPGLWGSEKETQYF	TGCGCCAGCAGCCCTGGGTTGTGGGGTTCGGAAAAAGAGACCCAGTACTTC
TRBJ2-1	TRBV14	13	-	-	CASSPSSYNEQFF	TGTGCCAGCAGTCCGAGCTCCTACAATGAGCAGTTCTTC
TRBJ1-1	TRBV6-1	11	-	-	CASTRSREAFF	TGTGCCAGCACCCGAAGCAGGGAAGCTTTCTTT